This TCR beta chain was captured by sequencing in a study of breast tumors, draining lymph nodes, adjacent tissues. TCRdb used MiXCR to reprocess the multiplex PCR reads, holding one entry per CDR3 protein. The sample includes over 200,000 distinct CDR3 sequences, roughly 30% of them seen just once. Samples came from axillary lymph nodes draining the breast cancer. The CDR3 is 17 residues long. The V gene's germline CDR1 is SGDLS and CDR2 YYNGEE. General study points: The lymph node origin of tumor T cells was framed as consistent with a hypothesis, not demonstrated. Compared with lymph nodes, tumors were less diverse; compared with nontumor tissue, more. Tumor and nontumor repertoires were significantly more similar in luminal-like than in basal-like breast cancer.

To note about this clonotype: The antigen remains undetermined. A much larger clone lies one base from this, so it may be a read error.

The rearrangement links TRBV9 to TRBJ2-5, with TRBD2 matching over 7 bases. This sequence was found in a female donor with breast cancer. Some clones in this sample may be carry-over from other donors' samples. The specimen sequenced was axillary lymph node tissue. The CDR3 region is CASSTSGWGEGQATQYF. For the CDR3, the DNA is TGTGCCAGCAGCACCAGCGGATGGGGGGAGGGGCAAGCGACCCAGTACTTC. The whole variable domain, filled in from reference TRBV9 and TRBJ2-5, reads DSGVTQTPKHLITATGQRVTLRCSPRSGDLSVYWYQQSLDQGLQFLIQYYNGEERAKGNILERFSAQQFPDLHSELNLSSLELGDSALYFCASSTSGWGEGQATQYFGPGTRLLVL.